Listed below are T cell receptor beta chains from one sample, sequenced in a study of cytomegalovirus exposure and HLA in healthy donors. Using immunoSEQ multiplex PCR, the repertoire was profiled, and TCRdb retains in-frame clones only, with some absent. The table shows some 150,000 clones, with roughly 70% occurring only once. The specimen sequenced was PBMCs. Source of these receptors: a woman in her thirties in good health and CMV-seronegative. CDR3s include the opening cysteine and the closing phenylalanine or tryptophan. A D gene is named only where the DNA matches it firmly. Only part of the rows carry a size: once, few, many, or a class if the clone is expanded.

V: TRBV19; size: -; D: TRBD2; J: TRBJ2-1; DNA: TGTGCCAGTAGTATAGGGCTAGCGGGGTTAGGCGATGAGCAGTTCTTC; CDR3: CASSIGLAGLGDEQFF
V: TRBV2; size: -; D: -; J: TRBJ1-5; DNA: TGTGCCAGCAGTGAAGAAGGGGCTTATCAGCCCCAGCATTTT; CDR3: CASSEEGAYQPQHF
V: TRBV6-5; size: -; D: TRBD1; J: TRBJ1-2; DNA: TGTGCCAGCGGGCCCGCCGGACAGGGTTCCTATGGCTACACCTTC; CDR3: CASGPAGQGSYGYTF
V: TRBV5-4; size: -; D: TRBD1; J: TRBJ2-3; DNA: TGTGCCAGCAGCCATGTGCCGGGACAGGTCACAGATACGCAGTATTTT; CDR3: CASSHVPGQVTDTQYF
V: TRBV19; size: few; D: -; J: TRBJ1-5; DNA: TGTGCCAGTAGTATCCTCAGGGTTCAGCCCCAGCATTTT; CDR3: CASSILRVQPQHF
V: TRBV6-4; size: once; D: -; J: TRBJ1-1; DNA: TGTGCCAGCAGGAGTCACACTGAAGCTTTCTTT; CDR3: CASRSHTEAFF
V: TRBV7-2; size: few; D: -; J: TRBJ2-5; DNA: TGTGCCAGCAGCTTAGCTCGCGGGGAAGAGACCCAGTACTTC; CDR3: CASSLARGEETQYF
V: TRBV2; size: -; D: -; J: TRBJ1-5; DNA: TGTGCCAGCAGTGAAATGATGGGGGGGAATCAGCCCCAGCATTTT; CDR3: CASSEMMGGNQPQHF
V: TRBV2; size: -; D: TRBD2; J: TRBJ2-1; DNA: TGTGCCAGCACTCTGCGGGGGGTATCCTACAATGAGCAGTTCTTC; CDR3: CASTLRGVSYNEQFF
V: TRBV18; size: few; D: -; J: TRBJ1-4; DNA: TGTGCCAGCTCACCGGGCGGGGGAGAAAAACTGTTTTTT; CDR3: CASSPGGGEKLFF
V: TRBV18; size: few; D: TRBD1; J: TRBJ2-3; DNA: TGTGCCAGCTCTCAAACCTCCGGACAGGGGGCTTCCACAGATACGCAGTATTTT; CDR3: CASSQTSGQGASTDTQYF
V: TRBV27; size: -; D: -; J: TRBJ2-7; DNA: TGTGCCAGCAGTTTTTCAGTATACTACGAGCAGTACTTC; CDR3: CASSFSVYYEQYF
V: TRBV30; size: -; D: TRBD1; J: TRBJ1-1; DNA: TGTGCCTGGAGGCCACTTCTGACAGGGGAAGCTTTCTTT; CDR3: CAWRPLLTGEAFF
V: TRBV27; size: few; D: TRBD1; J: TRBJ1-2; DNA: TGTGCCAGCAGTCGTCTCAGGGGGTCTGGCTACACCTTC; CDR3: CASSRLRGSGYTF
V: TRBV7-9; size: once; D: TRBD1; J: TRBJ2-7; DNA: TGTTCCAGCAGCTTGGGGACAGGGCGGATCTACGAGCAGTACTTC; CDR3: CSSSLGTGRIYEQYF
V: TRBV10-3; size: -; D: TRBD1; J: TRBJ2-1; DNA: TGTGCCATCAGCGGGACAGGGGTCTACAATGAGCAGTTCTTC; CDR3: CAISGTGVYNEQFF
V: TRBV11-2; size: -; D: -; J: TRBJ2-1; DNA: TGTGCCAGCAGCTTAGGCAGGGACAATGAGCAGTTCTTC; CDR3: CASSLGRDNEQFF
V: TRBV28; size: -; D: -; J: TRBJ2-7; DNA: TGTGCCAGCAGTTCCCCCTCGACTTTCGAGCAGTACTTC; CDR3: CASSSPSTFEQYF
V: TRBV7-2; size: -; D: TRBD2; J: TRBJ2-1; DNA: TGTGCCAGCAGCTTAGTCGGCGGGGGGGCTGGGAATGAGCAGTTCTTC; CDR3: CASSLVGGGAGNEQFF
V: TRBV11-3; size: -; D: TRBD2; J: TRBJ2-1; DNA: TGTGCCAGCAGCTTAGATGTTGCGGGAGGCTCCTACAATGAGCAGTTCTTC; CDR3: CASSLDVAGGSYNEQFF
V: TRBV7-2; size: -; D: TRBD1; J: TRBJ1-1; DNA: TGTGCCAGCAGCCTCCAGACAGGGGCAAACACTGAAGCTTTCTTT; CDR3: CASSLQTGANTEAFF
V: TRBV6-5; size: -; D: -; J: TRBJ1-2; DNA: TGTGCCAGCAGTCGGGACTCCCGGGGCTACACCTTC; CDR3: CASSRDSRGYTF